Sequencing of this T cell receptor beta chain was carried out in a study of blood T cell repertoires in COVID-19. Original analysis: Amplification of reference gene primers provided the estimated nucleated cell counts. Method: immunoSEQ multiplex PCR; TCRdb's copy keeps in-frame clones and lacks some. V, J and clone size are taken as reported in that table, and D and trimming were inferred from the DNA itself. The sample yields roughly 150,000 clones, 88% seen once. After removal of 3 bases from V and 2 bases from J, the junction contained 9 bases not matched to a gene. This CDR3 contains 16 residues. CDR1 and CDR2 (germline): SGDLS, YYNGEE.

The sequence was obtained from a man in his fifties or sixties who had recovered from COVID-19. The sample taken for sequencing was peripheral blood. The chain employs TRBV9 and TRBJ2-5, with 8 positions matching TRBD1. The CDR3 coding sequence is TGTGCCAGCAGCGCCGATCCGGGACAGGAACAAGAGACCCAGTACTTC. Its protein product is CASSADPGQEQETQYF.